The rows below give T cell receptor beta chains drawn from one sample of a study of blood T cell repertoires in COVID-19. Here immunoSEQ multiplex PCR was the method, and the copy in TCRdb shows in-frame clones only, minus some. Of approximately 250,000 clones listed, less than 95% were seen once; the top ten hold about 3%. The material sequenced was PBMCs or T cells enriched from blood (not recorded which). The receptors were gathered from a man in his forties who had been exposed to COVID-19. Each CDR3 is given with its conserved first and last residue. A D gene is named only where the DNA matches it firmly. For some rows the clone size is stated as once, few or many, or as a class when expanded; others skip it.

v_call	j_call	d_call	clone_size	cdr3_nt	cdr3_aa
TRBV6-5	TRBJ1-2	.	.	TGTGCCAGCAGCCGCGACAGGAGGTATGGCTACACCTTC	CASSRDRRYGYTF
TRBV5-6	TRBJ1-6	.	.	TGTGCCAGCAGCTTATTTCCTAACAGTAATTCACCCCTCCACTTT	CASSLFPNSNSPLHF
TRBV7-9	TRBJ2-7	TRBD1	.	TGTGCCAGCAGCAGATGGGACAGGGAGGGTTCGGGGGAGCAGTACTTC	CASSRWDREGSGEQYF
TRBV29-1	TRBJ1-2	.	.	TGCAGCGTTGATGCAGGGTCCTATGGCTACACCTTC	CSVDAGSYGYTF
TRBV5-4	TRBJ1-1	TRBD1	once	TGTGCCAGCAGCCGGGACAGGGGGCAAGTGAACACTGAAGCTTTCTTT	CASSRDRGQVNTEAFF
TRBV28	TRBJ2-1	.	.	TGTGCCAGCAGTTTCGGAGCGGACTACAATGAGCAGTTCTTC	CASSFGADYNEQFF
TRBV27	TRBJ2-1	TRBD2	once	TGTGCCAGCAGTTGGACGGGACTAGCGAATACCTACAATGAGCAGTTCTTC	CASSWTGLANTYNEQFF
TRBV28	TRBJ2-1	TRBD2	few	TGTGCCAGCAGGCTACGATCGGGGACTAGCGGGAGGGGAATGAACAATGAGCAGTTCTTC	CASRLRSGTSGRGMNNEQFF
TRBV19	TRBJ1-1	TRBD1	.	TGTGCCAGTAGCCCGACAGGGTCTAATGAAGCTTTCTTT	CASSPTGSNEAFF
TRBV4-1	TRBJ1-2	.	.	TGCGCCAGCAGCCCCCGGACAGAGGCTGGCTACACCTTC	CASSPRTEAGYTF
TRBV5-1	TRBJ2-5	.	few	TGCGCCAGCAGCTTGGGTATTATGATGAGGGAAGAGACCCAGTACTTC	CASSLGIMMREETQYF
TRBV7-3	TRBJ2-2	TRBD2	.	TGTGCCAGCAGCATCGGACTAGCGGGAGGCGGGGAGCTGTTTTTT	CASSIGLAGGGELFF
TRBV6-1	TRBJ2-5	TRBD1	.	TGTGCCAGCAGTGCCTATGGACAGGGGGCACAAGAGACCCAGTACTTC	CASSAYGQGAQETQYF
TRBV7-6	TRBJ2-3	.	.	TGTGCCAGCAGCAACTCAGGGGTCGGCACAGATACGCAGTATTTT	CASSNSGVGTDTQYF
TRBV11-2	TRBJ2-7	TRBD2	.	TGTGCCAGCAGCTTAGTAGTGCGAGGGACTAGCGGAACCTACGAGCAGTACTTC	CASSLVVRGTSGTYEQYF
TRBV9	TRBJ2-5	TRBD2	.	TGTGCCAGCAGCGTAGATTTGGGAGGGCCGTGGGAGACCCAGTACTTC	CASSVDLGGPWETQYF
TRBV9	TRBJ2-5	TRBD2	.	TGTGCCAGCAGCCCTCCAGCGGGATACGAGACCCAGTACTTC	CASSPPAGYETQYF
TRBV19	TRBJ1-2	.	.	TGTGCCAGTAGTATACAGGTTGATTCCTATGGCTACACCTTC	CASSIQVDSYGYTF
TRBV6-5	TRBJ1-1	.	.	TGTGCCAGCACCCCCGGGACACCGGACACTGAAGCTTTCTTT	CASTPGTPDTEAFF
TRBV5-1	TRBJ2-2	TRBD1	.	TGCGCCAGCAGCTTGGACAGGGGCCGAGACGGGGAGCTGTTTTTT	CASSLDRGRDGELFF
TRBV6-2/TRBV6-3	TRBJ1-2	TRBD1	.	TGTGCCAGCAGTTCGGACAGGGGAGGATCCTATGGCTACACCTTC	CASSSDRGGSYGYTF
TRBV4-3	TRBJ1-4	TRBD1	.	TGCGCCAGCAGCCAAGAGACAGGGGGCTATGAAAAACTGTTTTTT	CASSQETGGYEKLFF
TRBV19	TRBJ1-1	TRBD1	.	TGTGCCAGTAGTAGACAGGGGGGGACTGAAGCTTTCTTT	CASSRQGGTEAFF
TRBV6-5	TRBJ2-2	.	.	TGTGCAAGCACCCGGGGGAACGTGAACACCGGGGAGCTGTTTTTT	CASTRGNVNTGELFF
TRBV19	TRBJ2-5	.	.	TGTGCCAGTAGTATATCAGGAACAGAGACCCAGTACTTC	CASSISGTETQYF
TRBV5-1	TRBJ1-3	TRBD1	.	TGCGCCAGCAGCTTATACCAGGGGGCTGGAAACACCATATATTTT	CASSLYQGAGNTIYF
TRBV24-1	TRBJ1-1	.	.	TGTGCCACCAGTGATAGGGGAAATACTGAAGCTTTCTTT	CATSDRGNTEAFF
TRBV1	TRBJ2-1	.	few	TGCACCAGCAGCCTAAGAGTTAGCGGGAGGGCAGGGGAGCAGTTCTTC	CTSSLRVSGRAGEQFF
TRBV6-2/TRBV6-3	TRBJ2-7	TRBD1	few	TGTGCCAGCAGTACAATACGACAGGGAGCCTACGAGCAGTACTTC	CASSTIRQGAYEQYF
TRBV10-3	TRBJ2-7	TRBD2	.	TGTGCCATCAGTCCCTCGGGGGGGGAAGACTACGAGCAGTACTTC	CAISPSGGEDYEQYF
TRBV3-1/TRBV3-2	TRBJ2-7	TRBD1	.	TGTGCCAGCAGCCAAGGGGAAGGGACAGGGCTCTACGAGCAGTACTTC	CASSQGEGTGLYEQYF
TRBV5-1	TRBJ2-1	.	.	TGCGCCAGCAGCTTGGGTAGCGGAGGGGACTTCGGCGAGCAGTTCTTC	CASSLGSGGDFGEQFF
TRBV27	TRBJ2-2	TRBD2	.	TGTGCCAGCAGTTCACTAGCGAGCACTAACCCCGGGGAGCTGTTTTTT	CASSSLASTNPGELFF
TRBV7-3	TRBJ2-2	.	.	TGTGCCAGCAGCTTTATTAAGGGGGACGGGGAGCTGTTTTTT	CASSFIKGDGELFF
TRBV19	TRBJ2-2	.	once	TGTGCCAGTAGTATTATCGCGGGCAGTCGGGGCGGGGAGCTGTTTTTT	CASSIIAGSRGGELFF
TRBV6-5	TRBJ2-7	TRBD2	few	TGTGCCAGCAGTTACTCACTAGCGGGAGGGGACTACGAGCAGTACTTC	CASSYSLAGGDYEQYF
TRBV30	TRBJ1-2	.	.	TGTGCCTGGTGGCCAGGAACTAACTATGGCTACACCTTC	CAWWPGTNYGYTF
TRBV7-6	TRBJ2-7	.	.	TGTGCCAGCAGCTTATCGTCCCCAGTGGCCCGAGGGGAGCAGTACTTC	CASSLSSPVARGEQYF
TRBV5-4	TRBJ1-2	TRBD1	.	TGTGCCAGCAGCTTAGGGACAGGGGAAGGGGGCTACACCTTC	CASSLGTGEGGYTF
TRBV5-1	TRBJ1-1	.	once	TGCGCCAGCAGCTTTACAGCAAACACTGAAGCTTTCTTT	CASSFTANTEAFF
TRBV15	TRBJ2-1	TRBD2	.	TGTGCCACCAGCAGGTCGCTAGCGGGAGGGAGGAATGAGCAGTTCTTC	CATSRSLAGGRNEQFF
TRBV28	TRBJ2-7	TRBD2	once	TGTGCCAGCAGTCCGCCCCCCCGACTAGCGGAGAAGAGCTCCTACGAGCAGTACTTC	CASSPPPRLAEKSSYEQYF
TRBV6-2/TRBV6-3	TRBJ1-5	.	.	TGTGCCAGCAGTCACTCATACAGGGGCAATCAGCCCCAGCATTTT	CASSHSYRGNQPQHF
TRBV18	TRBJ1-2	.	few	TGTGCCAGCTCACCATCGCTCGAGGGAAATAACTATGGCTACACCTTC	CASSPSLEGNNYGYTF
TRBV28	TRBJ2-1	TRBD2	.	TGTGCCAGCAGTTTGAGGGGCGGGAGCAATGAGCAGTTCTTC	CASSLRGGSNEQFF
TRBV27	TRBJ1-3	.	few	TGTGCCAGCAGTTTATCTTTCGGCTCTGGAAACACCATATATTTT	CASSLSFGSGNTIYF
TRBV19	TRBJ1-3	.	.	TGTGCCAGTAAATTCCGGGTCTCTGGAAACACCATATATTTT	CASKFRVSGNTIYF
TRBV28	TRBJ1-2	.	.	TGTGCCAGCAGCCGAGGCACCCCCTATGGCTACACCTTC	CASSRGTPYGYTF
TRBV7-2	TRBJ2-7	TRBD2	.	TGTGCCAGCAGCGCAACCCGGACTAGCGGGATCTACGAGCAGTACTTC	CASSATRTSGIYEQYF
TRBV4-1	TRBJ1-1	.	.	TGCGCCAGCAGCCAAGATTCGGGAAACACTGAAGCTTTCTTT	CASSQDSGNTEAFF
TRBV7-2	TRBJ1-5	TRBD1	few	TGTGCCAGCAGCACCCGGACAGGGGATAGCAATCAGCCCCAGCATTTT	CASSTRTGDSNQPQHF
TRBV9	TRBJ1-1	TRBD1	.	TGTGCCAGCAGCCCCCCCAGGGGGCTGGGGGACACTGAAGCTTTCTTT	CASSPPRGLGDTEAFF
TRBV9	TRBJ2-5	.	.	TGTGCCAGCAGCGACCCAGGGGCTTTGGAGACCCAGTACTTC	CASSDPGALETQYF